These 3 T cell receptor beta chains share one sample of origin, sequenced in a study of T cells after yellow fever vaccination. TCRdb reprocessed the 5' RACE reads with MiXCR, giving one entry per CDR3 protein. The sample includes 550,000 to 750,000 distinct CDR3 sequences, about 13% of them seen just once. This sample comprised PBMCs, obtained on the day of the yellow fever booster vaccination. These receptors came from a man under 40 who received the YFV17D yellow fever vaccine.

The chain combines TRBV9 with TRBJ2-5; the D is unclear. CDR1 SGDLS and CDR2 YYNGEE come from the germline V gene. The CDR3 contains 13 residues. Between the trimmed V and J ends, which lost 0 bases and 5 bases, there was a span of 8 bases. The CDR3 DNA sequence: TGTGCCAGCAGCGTAGCTTACGGGGAGACCCAGTACTTC. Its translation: CASSVAYGETQYF.

DNA of the CDR3: TGTGCCAGCAGTGGCCCGGGGCTGGGTGGGAATGAGCAGTTCTTC. This encodes CASSGPGLGGNEQFF. The V gene is TRBV27, the J gene TRBJ2-1; TRBD1 or TRBD2 may be the D gene (5 bases each). V was cut by 5 bases and J by 7 bases, with 18 bases left in between. The germline V gene encodes CDR1 MNHEY and CDR2 SMNVEV (reference sequence). The CDR3 extends over 15 amino acids.

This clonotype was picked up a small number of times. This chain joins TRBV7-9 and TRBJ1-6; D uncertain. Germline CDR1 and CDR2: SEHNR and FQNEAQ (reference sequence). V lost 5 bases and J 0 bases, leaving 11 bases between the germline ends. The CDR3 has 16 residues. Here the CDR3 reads CASSHDGSSYNSPLHF. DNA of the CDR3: TGTGCCAGCAGCCATGACGGGAGCTCCTATAATTCACCCCTCCACTTT. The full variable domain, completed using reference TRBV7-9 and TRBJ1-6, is DTGVSQNPRHKITKRGQNVTFRCDPISEHNRLYWYRQTLGQGPEFLTYFQNEAQLEKSRLLSDRFSAERPKGSFSTLEIQRTEQGDSAMYLCASSHDGSSYNSPLHFGNGTRLTVT.